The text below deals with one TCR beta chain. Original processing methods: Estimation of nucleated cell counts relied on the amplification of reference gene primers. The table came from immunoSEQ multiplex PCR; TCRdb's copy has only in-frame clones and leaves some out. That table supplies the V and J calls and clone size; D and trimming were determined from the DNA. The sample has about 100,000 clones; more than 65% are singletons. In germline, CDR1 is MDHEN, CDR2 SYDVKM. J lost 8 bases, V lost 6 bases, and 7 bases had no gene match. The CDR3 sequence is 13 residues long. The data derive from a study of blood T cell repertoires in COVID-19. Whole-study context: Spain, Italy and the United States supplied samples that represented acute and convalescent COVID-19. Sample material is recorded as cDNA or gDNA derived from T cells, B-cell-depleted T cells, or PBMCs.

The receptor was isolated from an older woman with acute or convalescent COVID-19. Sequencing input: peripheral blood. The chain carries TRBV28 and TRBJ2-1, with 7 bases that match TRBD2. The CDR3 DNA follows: TGTGCCAGCAGCATAAGCGGGGCCGATGAGCAGTTCTTC. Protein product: CASSISGADEQFF. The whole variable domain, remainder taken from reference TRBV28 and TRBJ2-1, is DVKVTQSSRYLVKRTGEKVFLECVQDMDHENMFWYRQDPGLGLRLIYFSYDVKMKEKGDIPEGYSVSREKKERFSLILESASTNQTSMYLCASSISGADEQFFGPGTRLTVL.